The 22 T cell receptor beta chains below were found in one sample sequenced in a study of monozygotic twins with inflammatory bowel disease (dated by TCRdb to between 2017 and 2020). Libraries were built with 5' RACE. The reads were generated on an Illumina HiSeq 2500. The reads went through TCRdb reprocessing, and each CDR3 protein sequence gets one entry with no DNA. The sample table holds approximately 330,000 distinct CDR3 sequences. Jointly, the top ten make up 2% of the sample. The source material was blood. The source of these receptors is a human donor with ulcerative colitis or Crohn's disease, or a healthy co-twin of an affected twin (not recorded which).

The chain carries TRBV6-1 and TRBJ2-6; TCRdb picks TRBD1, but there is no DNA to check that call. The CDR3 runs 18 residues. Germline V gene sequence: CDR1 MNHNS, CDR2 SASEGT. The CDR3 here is CASSPDRTGGSGANVLTF.

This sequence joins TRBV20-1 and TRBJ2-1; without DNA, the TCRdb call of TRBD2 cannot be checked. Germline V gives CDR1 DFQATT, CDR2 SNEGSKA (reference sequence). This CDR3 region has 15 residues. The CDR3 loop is CSARLAGGSSNEQFF.

The CDR3 sequence: CASSPAGGTDTQYF. This chain joins TRBV18 and TRBJ2-3; no DNA is available, so the TRBD2 call from TCRdb remains unchecked. Looked up from germline, CDR1 is KGHSH and CDR2 is LQKENI. CDR3 size: 14 residues.

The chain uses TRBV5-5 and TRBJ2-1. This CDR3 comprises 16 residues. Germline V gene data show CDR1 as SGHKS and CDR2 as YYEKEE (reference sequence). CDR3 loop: CASRLGLAASYNEQFF.

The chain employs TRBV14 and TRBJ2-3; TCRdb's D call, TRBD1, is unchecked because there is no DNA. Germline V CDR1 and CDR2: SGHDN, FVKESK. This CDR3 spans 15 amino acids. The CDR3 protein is CASSQEGARTDTQYF.

CDR3 sequence reads: CASSRDTTRREQYF. The V gene is TRBV3-1, the J gene TRBJ2-7; TCRdb's D call of TRBD2 is untestable without DNA. The CDR3 spans 14 residues. Germline V gives CDR1 LGHDT, CDR2 YNNKEL (reference sequence).

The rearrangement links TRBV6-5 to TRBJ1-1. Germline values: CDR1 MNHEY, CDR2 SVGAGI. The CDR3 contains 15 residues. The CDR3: CASIIDLGGNTEAFF.

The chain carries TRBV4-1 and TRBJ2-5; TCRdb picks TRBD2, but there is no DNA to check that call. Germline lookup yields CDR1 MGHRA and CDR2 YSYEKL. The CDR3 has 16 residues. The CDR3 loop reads CASSLLPGLGQETQYF.

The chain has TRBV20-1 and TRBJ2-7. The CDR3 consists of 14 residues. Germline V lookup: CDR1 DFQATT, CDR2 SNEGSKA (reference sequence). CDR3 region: CSARDFPHPYEQYF.

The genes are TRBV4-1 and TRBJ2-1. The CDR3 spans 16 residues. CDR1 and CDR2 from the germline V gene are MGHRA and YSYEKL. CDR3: CASSQEVGQVYNEQFF.

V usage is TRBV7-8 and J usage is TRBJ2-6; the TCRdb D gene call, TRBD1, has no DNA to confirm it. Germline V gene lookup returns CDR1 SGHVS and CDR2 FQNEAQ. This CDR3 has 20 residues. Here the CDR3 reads CASSLSHWTGAPSGANVLTF.

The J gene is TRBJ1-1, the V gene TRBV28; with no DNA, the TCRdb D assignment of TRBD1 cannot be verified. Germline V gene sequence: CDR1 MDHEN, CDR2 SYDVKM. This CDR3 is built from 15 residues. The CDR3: CASSQGQALNTEAFF.

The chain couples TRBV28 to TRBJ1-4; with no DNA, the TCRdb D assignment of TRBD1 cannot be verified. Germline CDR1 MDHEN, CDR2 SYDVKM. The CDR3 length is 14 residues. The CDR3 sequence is CASRLGGAGEKLFF. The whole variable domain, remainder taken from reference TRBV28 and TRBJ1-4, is DVKVTQSSRYLVKRTGEKVFLECVQDMDHENMFWYRQDPGLGLRLIYFSYDVKMKEKGDIPEGYSVSREKKERFSLILESASTNQTSMYLCASRLGGAGEKLFFGSGTQLSVL.

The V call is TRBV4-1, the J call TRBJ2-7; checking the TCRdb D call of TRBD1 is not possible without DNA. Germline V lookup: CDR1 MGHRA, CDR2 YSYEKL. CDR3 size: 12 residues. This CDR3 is CASGRTGTEQYF.

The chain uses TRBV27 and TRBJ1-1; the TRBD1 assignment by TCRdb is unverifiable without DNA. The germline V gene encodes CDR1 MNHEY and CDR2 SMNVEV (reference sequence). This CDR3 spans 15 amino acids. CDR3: CASSPFGRGRTEAFF.

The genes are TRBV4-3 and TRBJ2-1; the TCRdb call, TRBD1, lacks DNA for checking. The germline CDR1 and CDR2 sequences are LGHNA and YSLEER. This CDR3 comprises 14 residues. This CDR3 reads CASSQGTGPNEQFF.

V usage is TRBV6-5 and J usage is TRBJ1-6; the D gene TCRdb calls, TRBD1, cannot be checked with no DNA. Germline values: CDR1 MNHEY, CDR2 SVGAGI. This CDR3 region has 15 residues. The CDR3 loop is CASSYGPGYNSPLHF.

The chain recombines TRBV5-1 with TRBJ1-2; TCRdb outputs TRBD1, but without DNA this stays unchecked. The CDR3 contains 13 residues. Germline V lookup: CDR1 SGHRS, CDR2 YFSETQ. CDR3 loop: CASSTLGGNGYTF.

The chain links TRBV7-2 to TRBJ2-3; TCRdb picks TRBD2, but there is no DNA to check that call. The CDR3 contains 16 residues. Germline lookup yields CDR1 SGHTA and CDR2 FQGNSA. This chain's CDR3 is CASSLDGLADTDTQYF.

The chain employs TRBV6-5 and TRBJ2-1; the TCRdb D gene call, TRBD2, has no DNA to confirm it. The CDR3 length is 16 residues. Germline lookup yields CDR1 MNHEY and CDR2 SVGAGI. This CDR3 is CASSHSTSGSVNEQFF.

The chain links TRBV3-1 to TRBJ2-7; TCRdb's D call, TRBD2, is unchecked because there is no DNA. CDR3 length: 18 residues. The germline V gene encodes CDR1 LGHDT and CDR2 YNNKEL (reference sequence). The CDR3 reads CASSLLPRTSGRHYEQYF.

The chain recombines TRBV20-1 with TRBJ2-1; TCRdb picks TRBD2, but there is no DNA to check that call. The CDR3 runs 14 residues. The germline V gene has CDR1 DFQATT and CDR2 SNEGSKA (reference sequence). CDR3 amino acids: CSVFTSGGLGEQFF.